This T cell receptor (beta chain) stems from a study of T cells expressing NK-cell markers. Study-wide context: HCMV serostatus: most of the eight sequenced donors positive, one negative.

Of note for this clonotype: Its antigen is unknown.

Whole-study findings and limits: NKG2C+ dominant clonotypes from several donors made up about 1.0-7.5% of CD8+ T cells.

The length of the CDR3 is 13 residues. The germline CDR1 and CDR2 sequences are LGHNT and FRNRAP. Researchers built TCR beta cDNA using 5'RACE template switching with UMIs. TCRdb reprocessed the 5' RACE reads and reports one entry per CDR3 protein, with no DNA. Its clone listing holds 500,000 to 600,000 distinct CDR3 sequences. The chain uses TRBV12-5 and TRBJ2-1; the TCRdb call, TRBD1, lacks DNA for checking. The specimen was blood T cells: a sorted CD56 or NKG2C T cell subset, CD4+ or CD8+ T cells, or bulk PBMC T cells (not recorded which). This receptor was obtained from a man aged 18 to 29 in good health. The CDR3 is CASGLDRDDEQFF.